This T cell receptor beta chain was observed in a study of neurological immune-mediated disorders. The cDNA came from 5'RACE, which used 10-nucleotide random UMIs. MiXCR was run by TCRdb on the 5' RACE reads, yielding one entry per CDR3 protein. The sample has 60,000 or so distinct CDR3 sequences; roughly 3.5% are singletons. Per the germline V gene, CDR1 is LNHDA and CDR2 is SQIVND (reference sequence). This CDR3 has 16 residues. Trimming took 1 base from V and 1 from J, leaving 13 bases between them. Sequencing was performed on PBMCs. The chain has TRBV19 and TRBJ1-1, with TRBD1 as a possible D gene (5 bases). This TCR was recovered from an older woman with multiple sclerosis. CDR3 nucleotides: TGTGCCAGTAGTATAGGGGGACCTCTGAAGAACACTGAAGCTTTCTTT. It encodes CASSIGGPLKNTEAFF.